These 25 T cell receptor beta chains were sequenced from one sample in a study of blood T cells in healthy people across ages. The use of a sample-barcoded 5' primer and a J-beta primer mix characterized a second PCR of roughly 7 to 11 cycles. TCRdb re-called the 5' RACE reads through MiXCR, storing one row per CDR3 protein. The sample carries some 850,000 distinct CDR3 sequences, under 30% recorded once. The same sample was also studied in work on T cells of mothers and their children.

The sequenced sample was blood. The receptors here all came from a boy aged 5-17 years in good health.

The chain uses TRBV7-3 and TRBJ2-7; TRBD1 is a possible D gene (5 bases). Trimming stripped 5 bases from V and 5 bases from J, with 13 bases between. Germline assignment: CDR1 SGHTA and CDR2 FQGTGA. This CDR3 has 13 amino acids. This chain's CDR3 is CASSAGHPNEQYF. CDR3 DNA: TGTGCCAGCAGCGCCGGACACCCAAACGAGCAGTACTTC.

This clonotype was seen repeatedly, ten times or more. The chain combines TRBV11-2 with TRBJ2-6; D not certain. Trimming pared 6 bases from V and 3 bases from J, leaving 6 bases between. The germline V gene encodes CDR1 SGHAT and CDR2 FQNNGV. The CDR3 has 13 residues. Here the CDR3 DNA reads TGTGCCAGCAGTTTGTTTGGGGCCAACGTCCTGACTTTC. This gives the protein CASSLFGANVLTF.

The gene calls are TRBV2 and TRBJ2-3, with D perhaps TRBD2 (6 bases). The CDR3 has 15 amino acids. V was cut by 4 bases and J by 0 bases, with 11 bases left in between. Germline V CDR1 and CDR2: SNHLY, FYNNEI. CDR3 DNA: TGTGCCAGCAGTGTAAGCGGGCTTAGCACAGATACGCAGTATTTT. Encoded protein: CASSVSGLSTDTQYF. Full variable domain (outside the CDR3, taken from reference TRBV2 and TRBJ2-3): EPEVTQTPSHQVTQMGQEVILRCVPISNHLYFYWYRQILGQKVEFLVSFYNNEISEKSEIFDDQFSVERPDGSNFTLKIRSTKLEDSAMYFCASSVSGLSTDTQYFGPGTRLTVL.

The chain has TRBV5-1 and TRBJ2-5; the match to TRBD1 covers 12 bases. With the DNA end fitting TRBJ2-7 better, the J assignment may be wrong. Germline V CDR1 and CDR2: SGHRS, YFSETQ. This CDR3 comprises 16 residues. CDR3 residues: CASSSGQGARSYEQYF. CDR3 DNA: TGCGCCAGCAGCTCGGGACAGGGGGCTCGATCCTACGAGCAGTACTTC.

The chain links TRBV13 to TRBJ2-7; possible D gene TRBD2, 5 bases. The CDR3 runs to 14 residues. V was shortened by 5 bases and J by 2 bases, with 13 bases between the two germline ends. Germline V gives CDR1 PRHDT, CDR2 FYEKMQ (reference sequence). CDR3 in amino acids: CASSHRTETYEQYF. Written as DNA, the CDR3 is TGTGCCAGCAGCCACCGGACTGAGACCTACGAGCAGTACTTC.

V and J are TRBV11-2 and TRBJ2-2, with 7 bases fitting TRBD2. Trimming removed 4 bases from V and 7 bases from J; junction bases left unmatched: 3. Germline V gene sequence: CDR1 SGHAT, CDR2 FQNNGV. The CDR3 consists of 13 residues. Here the CDR3 reads CASSSGGYGELFF. The CDR3 nucleotides read TGTGCCAGCAGCTCGGGGGGTTACGGGGAGCTGTTTTTT.

The chain has TRBV28 and TRBJ2-3; TRBD2 is a possible D gene (6 bases). V was trimmed by 10 bases and J by 7 bases, leaving 18 bases between them. The CDR3 is 13 amino acids. CDR1 is MDHEN, CDR2 SYDVKM, per germline. Written as DNA, the CDR3 is TGTGCCACCCGGGACTCGTATCCTTATACGCAGTATTTT. Translated: CATRDSYPYTQYF. Based on the CDR3 plus reference TRBV28 and TRBJ2-3, the full variable domain is DVKVTQSSRYLVKRTGEKVFLECVQDMDHENMFWYRQDPGLGLRLIYFSYDVKMKEKGDIPEGYSVSREKKERFSLILESASTNQTSMYLCATRDSYPYTQYFGPGTRLTVL.

The CDR3 here is CASTRGGQGDPYEQYF. In DNA, the CDR3 is TGTGCCAGCACCAGGGGGGGACAGGGCGACCCCTACGAGCAGTACTTC. V usage is TRBV6-1 and J usage is TRBJ2-7; the match to TRBD1 covers 9 bases. This CDR3 is 16 amino acids long. Germline assignment: CDR1 MNHNS and CDR2 SASEGT. V lost 7 bases and J lost 2; bases outside the gene matches: 12.

This clonotype was counted ten times or more. The V and J genes are TRBV3-1 and TRBJ2-5, with 12 bases fitting TRBD2. Germline V gives CDR1 LGHDT, CDR2 YNNKEL (reference sequence). The CDR3 runs to 16 residues. Losses at the gene ends were 5 bases for V and 1 base for J; bases not matched to a gene: 5. The CDR3 DNA sequence: TGTGCCAGCAGCGGGCGACTAGCGGGGGTCCAAGAGACCCAGTACTTC. It encodes CASSGRLAGVQETQYF.

This clonotype occurred a few times. The rearrangement joins TRBV7-2 to TRBJ1-1, with D perhaps matching TRBD1 (6 bases). Germline CDR1 is SGHTA and CDR2 is FQGNSA. The CDR3 covers 16 residues. Trimming removed 1 base at V and 0 bases at J, with 12 bases between. The CDR3 nucleotides are TGTGCCAGCAGCTTAGAGGGGGGTACCATGAACACTGAAGCTTTCTTT. This translates into CASSLEGGTMNTEAFF.

The chain couples TRBV7-9 to TRBJ2-7; TRBD1 aligns across 8 bases. This CDR3 region has 16 residues. The trim removed 3 bases at V and 5 bases at J, leaving 12 bases unmatched. Germline V gene sequence: CDR1 SEHNR, CDR2 FQNEAQ (reference sequence). In nucleotides, the CDR3 is TGTGCCAGCAGCTTTGGGCGGACAGGGTATTTAGACGAGCAGTACTTC. This encodes CASSFGRTGYLDEQYF.

This clonotype occurred a few times. The DNA of the CDR3 is TGTGCCAGCAGGGAACTAGCGGACTACGAGCAGTACTTC. Its translation is CASRELADYEQYF. V usage is TRBV6-6 and J usage is TRBJ2-7, with 8 bases that match TRBD2. The V segment lost 6 bases and the J segment 3 bases; nucleotides outside the gene matches: 4. The CDR3 consists of 13 residues. CDR1 and CDR2 from the germline V gene are MNHNY and SVGAGI (reference sequence).

A remark on this clonotype: Germline is not matched at one junction end, which may reflect a read error. DNA of the CDR3: TGTGCCAGCAGTTACCTGGGGGGAGTTAATTTACCCCTCCACTTT. Translation gives CASSYLGGVNLPLHF. The chain couples TRBV6-5 to TRBJ1-6, with D tentatively TRBD1 (5 bases). Germline assignment: CDR1 MNHEY and CDR2 SVGAGI. The CDR3 is 15 residues long.

This clonotype was counted a few times. The rearrangement links TRBV18 to TRBJ2-1; no reliable D call. This CDR3 has 15 residues. Germline V gene data show CDR1 as KGHSH and CDR2 as LQKENI. V lost 2 bases, J lost 6 bases, and 14 bases lay in between. The CDR3 loop is CASSPTISETNEQFF. Written as DNA, the CDR3 is TGTGCCAGCTCACCAACAATAAGTGAGACCAATGAGCAGTTCTTC.

The gene calls are TRBV4-1 and TRBJ1-4; the match to TRBD1 covers 8 bases. The CDR3 is made up of 14 amino acids. V was pared by 4 bases and J by 7 bases, with 5 bases of the junction left unmatched. From germline, CDR1 is MGHRA and CDR2 YSYEKL. In DNA form, the CDR3 reads TGCGCCAGCAGCCCGACAGGGGACTTTGAAAAACTGTTTTTT. Translating it yields CASSPTGDFEKLFF.

The chain uses TRBV6-1 and TRBJ2-7; 10 bases match TRBD2. Germline CDR1 MNHNS, CDR2 SASEGT. Trimming at V came to 6 bases and at J to 3 bases, leaving 8 bases not matched to a gene. The CDR3 is 15 amino acids. CDR3 in DNA: TGTGCCAGCAGGTCCGGGTCTAGCGGGGGCTACGAGCAGTACTTC. Its protein product is CASRSGSSGGYEQYF.

The chain combines TRBV6-5 with TRBJ2-6; tentatively, D is TRBD1 (5 bases). The germline V and J ends were trimmed by 0 bases and 0 bases, with 12 bases remaining between them. This CDR3 has 18 residues. Per the germline V gene, CDR1 is MNHEY and CDR2 is SVGAGI. For the CDR3, the DNA is TGTGCCAGCAGTTACTCGCCAGGGCCAAGCTCTGGGGCCAACGTCCTGACTTTC. Translated: CASSYSPGPSSGANVLTF.

As regards this clonotype: Since no conserved phenylalanine or tryptophan closes the CDR3, a read error is the likely cause. The chain is built from TRBV13 and TRBJ1-4; no clear D. This CDR3 spans 12 amino acids. The germline V and J ends were trimmed by 5 bases and 6 bases, with 7 bases remaining between them. CDR1 is PRHDT, CDR2 FYEKMQ, per germline (reference sequence). CDR3 in amino acids: CASSPGDEKLFS. The CDR3 nucleotides read TGTGCCAGCAGCCCCGGGGATGAAAAACTGTTTTCT.

The chain joins TRBV2 to TRBJ2-5, with TRBD1 matching 9 bases. CDR1 is SNHLY, CDR2 FYNNEI, per germline. There are 17 residues in the CDR3. With V trimmed by 7 bases and J by 3 bases, 15 bases remained unmatched. The CDR3 bases are TGTGCCAGCAAACCGGGACAGGGACGACCCGATGAAGAGACCCAGTACTTC. Protein sequence: CASKPGQGRPDEETQYF.

The chain employs TRBV6-6 and TRBJ2-5; no firm D call. This CDR3 comprises 15 residues. Trimming took 5 bases from V and 4 from J, leaving 17 bases between them. Germline assignment: CDR1 MNHNY and CDR2 SVGAGI (reference sequence). CDR3 nucleotide sequence: TGTGCCAGCAGTACACTCCCTCCCTGGGTAGAGACCCAGTACTTC. This gives the protein CASSTLPPWVETQYF.

This clonotype was observed many times. One junction end does not reproduce the germline sequence, and a read error may be involved. The chain employs TRBV7-2 and TRBJ2-7; 7 bases agree with TRBD2. Per the germline V gene, CDR1 is SGHTA and CDR2 is FQGNSA. CDR3 length: 14 amino acids. In DNA, the CDR3 is TGTGCCAGCAGGTTAGGGGAGGGGATCTACGAGCAGTACTTC. This codes for CASRLGEGIYEQYF.

This clonotype has ten or more counts. The V gene is TRBV7-9, the J gene TRBJ2-7; 7 nucleotides line up with TRBD1. CDR3 size: 13 residues. Germline V gives CDR1 SEHNR, CDR2 FQNEAQ (reference sequence). Trimming removed 4 bases from V and 3 bases from J; junction bases left unmatched: 3. The CDR3 DNA reads TGTGCCAGCAGCTCCGGACAGGACTACGAGCAGTACTTC. Translating it yields CASSSGQDYEQYF.

The rearrangement uses TRBV19 and TRBJ1-2; perhaps TRBD1 as D (5 bases). Trimming removed 3 bases at V and 4 bases at J, with 15 bases between. Germline V gene lookup returns CDR1 LNHDA and CDR2 SQIVND (reference sequence). The CDR3 spans 15 residues. The CDR3 nucleotides read TGTGCCAGTAGTATGGGGCCGCCTCTGAGCTATGGCTACACCTTC. The encoded protein is CASSMGPPLSYGYTF.

This clonotype has just a few counts. The chain carries TRBV5-1 and TRBJ1-4; TRBD1 is a possible D gene (5 bases). V shed 4 bases and J shed 7 bases, with 20 bases lying between them. CDR3 length: 16 residues. Germline V gene lookup returns CDR1 SGHRS and CDR2 YFSETQ. The CDR3 DNA is TGCGCCAGCAGCGGACGTCAGGGAGGGAGCGGTGAAAAACTGTTTTTT. Its protein product is CASSGRQGGSGEKLFF.

The chain joins TRBV4-1 to TRBJ2-3; maybe TRBD2 (5 bases). V was cut by 4 bases and J by 2 bases, with 16 bases left in between. The germline gives CDR1 MGHRA, CDR2 YSYEKL. This CDR3 region has 16 residues. The CDR3 loop is CASSPHSGRNTDTQYF. DNA of the CDR3: TGCGCCAGCAGCCCTCACAGCGGACGAAACACAGATACGCAGTATTTT.